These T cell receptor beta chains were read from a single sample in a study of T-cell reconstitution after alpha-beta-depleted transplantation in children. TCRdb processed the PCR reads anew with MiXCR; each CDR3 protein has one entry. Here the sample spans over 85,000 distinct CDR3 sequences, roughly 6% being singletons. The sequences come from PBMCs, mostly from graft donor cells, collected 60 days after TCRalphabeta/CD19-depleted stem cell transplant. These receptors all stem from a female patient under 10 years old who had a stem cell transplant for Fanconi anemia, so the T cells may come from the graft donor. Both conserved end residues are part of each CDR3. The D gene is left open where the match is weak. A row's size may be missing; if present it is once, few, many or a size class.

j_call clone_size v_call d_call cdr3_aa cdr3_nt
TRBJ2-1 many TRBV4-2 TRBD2 CASSQARLAGGLSYYNEQFF TGTGCCAGCAGCCAGGCTCGACTAGCGGGAGGGCTATCCTACTACAATGAGCAGTTCTTC
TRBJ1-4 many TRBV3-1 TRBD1 CASSHTGEGEKLFF TGTGCCAGCAGCCATACAGGGGAAGGGGAAAAACTGTTTTTT
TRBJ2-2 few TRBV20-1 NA CSARTVTNTGELFF TGCAGTGCTAGGACAGTGACGAACACCGGGGAGCTGTTTTTT
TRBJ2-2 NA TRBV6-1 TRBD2 CASIQRGGTGELFF TGTGCCAGCATCCAGCGGGGGGGCACCGGGGAGCTGTTTTTT
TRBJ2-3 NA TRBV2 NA CASSVNTDTQYF TGTGCCAGCAGTGTTAACACAGATACGCAGTATTTT
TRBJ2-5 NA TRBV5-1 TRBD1 CASSKQGQGISQETQYF TGCGCCAGCAGCAAGCAAGGACAGGGCATATCACAAGAGACCCAGTACTTC
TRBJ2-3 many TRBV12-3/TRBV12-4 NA CASITWGTDTQYF TGTGCCAGCATTACATGGGGCACAGATACGCAGTATTTT
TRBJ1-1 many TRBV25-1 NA CASRQHKNTEAFF TGTGCCAGCAGACAACACAAGAACACTGAAGCTTTCTTT
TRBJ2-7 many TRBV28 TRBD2 CASSSPIGTSGRTAYEQYF TGTGCCAGCAGTTCGCCGATTGGGACTAGCGGGAGGACCGCCTACGAGCAGTACTTC
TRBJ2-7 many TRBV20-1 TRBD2 CSAKPSGIPYEQYF TGCAGTGCTAAACCTAGCGGGATCCCTTACGAGCAGTACTTC
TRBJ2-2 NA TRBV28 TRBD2 CAFSLRLAGTRATGELFF TGTGCCTTCAGTTTACGATTAGCGGGGACGCGAGCCACCGGGGAGCTGTTTTTT
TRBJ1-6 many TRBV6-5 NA CASSYSSGGLGHNSPLHF TGTGCCAGCAGTTACTCGAGCGGGGGACTGGGTCATAATTCACCCCTCCACTTT
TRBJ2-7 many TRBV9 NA CASSVATGHTYEQYF TGTGCCAGCAGCGTAGCTACGGGACACACCTACGAGCAGTACTTC
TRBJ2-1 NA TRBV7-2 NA CASSLLRYNEQFF TGTGCCAGCAGCTTACTCCGCTACAATGAGCAGTTCTTC
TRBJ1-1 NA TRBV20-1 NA CSARFQWEAEAFF TGCAGTGCTAGGTTTCAATGGGAGGCTGAAGCTTTCTTT
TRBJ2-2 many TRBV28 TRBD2 CASSSGGNTGELFF TGTGCCAGCAGTTCGGGGGGGAACACCGGGGAGCTGTTTTTT
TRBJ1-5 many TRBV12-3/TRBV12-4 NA CASSYHNRENQPQHF TGTGCCAGCAGTTACCACAACAGGGAAAATCAGCCCCAGCATTTT
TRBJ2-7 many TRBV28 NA CATQKPGQLYYEQYF TGTGCCACCCAGAAGCCCGGACAGTTGTACTACGAGCAGTACTTC
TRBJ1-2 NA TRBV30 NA CAWSFITGVNGYTF TGTGCCTGGAGTTTCATCACAGGAGTGAATGGCTACACCTTC
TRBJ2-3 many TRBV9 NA CASSGGRGDTQYF TGTGCCAGCAGCGGAGGACGGGGAGATACGCAGTATTTT
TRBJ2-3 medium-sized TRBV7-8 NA CASTPLADTQYF TGTGCCAGCACCCCTCTGGCAGATACGCAGTATTTT
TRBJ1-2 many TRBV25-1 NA CASSRDGYGYTF TGTGCCAGCAGTAGGGACGGCTATGGCTACACCTTC
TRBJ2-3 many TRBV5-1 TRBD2 CASSRLAVTDTQYF TGCGCCAGCAGTCGACTAGCGGTCACAGATACGCAGTATTTT
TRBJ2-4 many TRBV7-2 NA CASSQVMGAAKNIQYF TGTGCCAGCAGTCAAGTTATGGGGGCGGCCAAAAACATTCAGTACTTC
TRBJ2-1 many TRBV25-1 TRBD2 CASSGAGLHRNEQFF TGTGCCAGCAGTGGAGCGGGACTCCATAGAAATGAGCAGTTCTTC
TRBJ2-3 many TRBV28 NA CASSRQGKDTQYF TGTGCCAGCAGTCGCCAGGGGAAAGATACGCAGTATTTT
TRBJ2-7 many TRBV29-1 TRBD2 CSVRGLAGGAYEQYF TGCAGCGTTAGGGGACTAGCGGGAGGAGCCTACGAGCAGTACTTC
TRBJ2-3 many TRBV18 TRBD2 CASSPTSGRGDTQYF TGTGCCAGCTCACCGACTAGCGGTCGGGGGGATACGCAGTATTTT
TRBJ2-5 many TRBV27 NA CASSPSGGETTQYF TGTGCCAGCAGTCCCTCAGGGGGGGAGACGACCCAGTACTTC